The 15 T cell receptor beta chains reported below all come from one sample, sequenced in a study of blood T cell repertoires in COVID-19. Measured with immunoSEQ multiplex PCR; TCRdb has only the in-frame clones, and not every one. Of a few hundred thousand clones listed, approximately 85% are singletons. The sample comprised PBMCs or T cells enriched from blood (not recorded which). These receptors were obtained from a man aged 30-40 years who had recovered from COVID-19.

CDR3: CASSFKGARKSQETQYF. The CDR3 DNA is TGTGCCAGCAGCTTTAAGGGGGCGCGCAAATCCCAAGAGACCCAGTACTTC. The chain recombines TRBV7-2 with TRBJ2-5; 7 bases map to TRBD1. V was pared by 3 bases and J by 1 base, with 11 bases of the junction left unmatched. Germline CDR1 reads SGHTA; CDR2 reads FQGNSA. The CDR3 sequence is 17 residues long.

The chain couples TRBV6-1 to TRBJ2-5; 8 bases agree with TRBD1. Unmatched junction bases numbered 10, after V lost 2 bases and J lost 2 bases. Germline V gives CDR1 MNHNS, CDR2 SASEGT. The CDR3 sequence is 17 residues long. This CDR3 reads CASSEYVVGTGQETQYF. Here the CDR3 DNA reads TGTGCCAGCAGTGAATATGTCGTTGGGACAGGACAAGAGACCCAGTACTTC.

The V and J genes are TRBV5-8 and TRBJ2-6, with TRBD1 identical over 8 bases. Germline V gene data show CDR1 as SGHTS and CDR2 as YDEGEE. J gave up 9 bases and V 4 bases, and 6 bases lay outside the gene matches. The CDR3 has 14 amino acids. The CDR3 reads CASSLGQGVNVLTF. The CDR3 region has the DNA TGTGCCAGCAGCCTAGGACAGGGTGTCAACGTCCTGACTTTC.

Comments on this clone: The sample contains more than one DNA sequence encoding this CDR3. The CDR3 is CASSLRGGYGYTF. In DNA, the CDR3 is TGTGCCAGCAGCCTAAGGGGGGGATATGGCTACACCTTC. This chain links TRBV12-3 or TRBV12-4 with TRBJ1-2; D may be TRBD1 (6 bases). This CDR3 spans 13 amino acids. With 6 bases removed from V and 5 bases from J, the gap between germline ends came to 13 bases.

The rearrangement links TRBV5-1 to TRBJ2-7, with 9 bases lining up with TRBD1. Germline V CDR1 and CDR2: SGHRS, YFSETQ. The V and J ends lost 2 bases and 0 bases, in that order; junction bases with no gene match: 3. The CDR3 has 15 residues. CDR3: CASSFGQGRSYEQYF. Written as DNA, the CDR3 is TGCGCCAGCAGCTTCGGACAGGGGCGCTCCTACGAGCAGTACTTC.

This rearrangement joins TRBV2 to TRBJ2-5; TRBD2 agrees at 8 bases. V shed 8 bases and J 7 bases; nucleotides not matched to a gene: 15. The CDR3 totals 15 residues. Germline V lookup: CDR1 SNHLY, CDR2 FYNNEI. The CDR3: CASHFFAGGLSTQYF. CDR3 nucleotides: TGTGCCAGCCACTTTTTTGCGGGGGGTCTGTCGACCCAGTACTTC.

CDR3 coding DNA: TGTGCCAGCAGCTCGGGGTTGAACACTGAAGCTTTCTTT. Protein product: CASSSGLNTEAFF. The chain couples TRBV5-4 to TRBJ1-1; no clear D gene. Germline CDR1 is SGHNT and CDR2 is YYREEE (reference sequence). This CDR3 has 13 residues. V lost 3 bases, J lost 0 bases, and 6 bases lay in between.

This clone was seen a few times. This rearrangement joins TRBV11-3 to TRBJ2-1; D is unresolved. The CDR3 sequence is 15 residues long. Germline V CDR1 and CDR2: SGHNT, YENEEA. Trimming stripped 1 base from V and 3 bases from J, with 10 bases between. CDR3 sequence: CASSLVTGSYNEQFF. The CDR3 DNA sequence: TGTGCCAGCAGCTTAGTCACCGGTAGCTACAATGAGCAGTTCTTC. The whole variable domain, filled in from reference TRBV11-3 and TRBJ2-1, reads EAGVVQSPRYKIIEKKQPVAFWCNPISGHNTLYWYLQNLGQGPELLIRYENEEAVDDSQLPKDRFSAERLKGVDSTLKIQPAELGDSAVYLCASSLVTGSYNEQFFGPGTRLTVL.

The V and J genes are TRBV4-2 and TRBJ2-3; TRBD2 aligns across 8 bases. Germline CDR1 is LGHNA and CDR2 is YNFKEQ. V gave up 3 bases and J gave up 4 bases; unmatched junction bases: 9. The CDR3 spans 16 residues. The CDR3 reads CASSQQSGGGPDTQYF. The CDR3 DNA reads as TGTGCCAGCAGCCAGCAGTCTGGCGGGGGGCCAGATACGCAGTATTTT.

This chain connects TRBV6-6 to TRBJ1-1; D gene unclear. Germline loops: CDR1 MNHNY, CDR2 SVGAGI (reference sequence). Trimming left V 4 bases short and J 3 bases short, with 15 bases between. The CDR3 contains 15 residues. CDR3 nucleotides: TGTGCCAGCAGTTTAATCAGGCCGATGGACACTGAAGCTTTCTTT. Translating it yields CASSLIRPMDTEAFF.

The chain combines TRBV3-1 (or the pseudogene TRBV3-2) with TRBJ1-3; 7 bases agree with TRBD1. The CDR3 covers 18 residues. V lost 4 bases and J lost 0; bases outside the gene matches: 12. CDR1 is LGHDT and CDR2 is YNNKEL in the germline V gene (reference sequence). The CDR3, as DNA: TGTGCCAGCAGCCCAGGGACAGACGTACAGATCTCTGGAAACACCATATATTTT. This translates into CASSPGTDVQISGNTIYF.

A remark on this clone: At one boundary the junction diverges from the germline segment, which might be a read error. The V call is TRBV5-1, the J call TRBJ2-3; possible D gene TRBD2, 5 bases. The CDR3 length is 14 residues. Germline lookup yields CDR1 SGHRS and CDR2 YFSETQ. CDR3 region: CASHPGSSRDTQYF. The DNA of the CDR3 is TGCGCCAGCCACCCGGGGTCTAGCAGAGATACGCAGTATTTT.

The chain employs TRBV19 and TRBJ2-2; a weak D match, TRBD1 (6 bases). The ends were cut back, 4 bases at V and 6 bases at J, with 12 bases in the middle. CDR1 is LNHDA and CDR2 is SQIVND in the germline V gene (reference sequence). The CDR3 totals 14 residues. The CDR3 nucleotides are TGTGCCAGTAGTAGGGGGCGGAGCGCCGGGGAGCTGTTTTTT. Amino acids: CASSRGRSAGELFF.

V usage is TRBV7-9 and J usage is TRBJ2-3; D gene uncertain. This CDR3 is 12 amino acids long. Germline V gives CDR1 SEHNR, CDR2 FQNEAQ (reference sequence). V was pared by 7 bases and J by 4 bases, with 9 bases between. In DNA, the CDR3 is TGTGCCAGCAACTTCGTCGCAGATACGCAGTATTTT. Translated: CASNFVADTQYF.

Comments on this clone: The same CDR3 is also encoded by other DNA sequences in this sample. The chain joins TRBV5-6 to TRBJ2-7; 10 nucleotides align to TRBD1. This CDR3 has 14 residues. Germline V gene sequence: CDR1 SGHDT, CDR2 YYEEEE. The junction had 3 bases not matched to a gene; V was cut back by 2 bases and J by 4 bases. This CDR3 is CASSLGQGVYEQYF. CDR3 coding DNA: TGTGCCAGCAGCTTAGGACAGGGGGTATACGAGCAGTACTTC.